The 2 T cell receptor beta chains below all came from one sample that was sequenced in a study of blood T cell repertoires in COVID-19. Using immunoSEQ multiplex PCR, the repertoire was profiled, and TCRdb retains in-frame clones only, with some absent. The data contain some 250,000 clones, over 65% of them seen just once; the ten biggest clones take up about 3.5%. Material for sequencing was peripheral blood. The receptors shown here come from a woman over 75 with acute or convalescent COVID-19.

The chain employs TRBV19 and TRBJ2-1; 13 nucleotides match TRBD2. The V segment lost 1 base and the J segment 8 bases; nucleotides outside the gene matches: 2. The germline V gene encodes CDR1 LNHDA and CDR2 SQIVND (reference sequence). This CDR3 is 15 amino acids long. CDR3 in amino acids: CASSIGTSGSYEQFF. The CDR3, as DNA: TGTGCCAGTAGTATAGGGACTAGCGGGAGCTATGAGCAGTTCTTC.

The chain recombines TRBV5-1 with TRBJ1-2; possibly TRBD1 for D (6 bases). V was cut by 5 bases and J by 7 bases, with 21 bases left in between. Germline V gene lookup returns CDR1 SGHRS and CDR2 YFSETQ. This CDR3 comprises 15 residues. CDR3 DNA sequence: TGCGCCAGCAGACGGGGGGCTGAGGGTTCTGTTGGCTACACCTTC. Amino acids: CASRRGAEGSVGYTF.